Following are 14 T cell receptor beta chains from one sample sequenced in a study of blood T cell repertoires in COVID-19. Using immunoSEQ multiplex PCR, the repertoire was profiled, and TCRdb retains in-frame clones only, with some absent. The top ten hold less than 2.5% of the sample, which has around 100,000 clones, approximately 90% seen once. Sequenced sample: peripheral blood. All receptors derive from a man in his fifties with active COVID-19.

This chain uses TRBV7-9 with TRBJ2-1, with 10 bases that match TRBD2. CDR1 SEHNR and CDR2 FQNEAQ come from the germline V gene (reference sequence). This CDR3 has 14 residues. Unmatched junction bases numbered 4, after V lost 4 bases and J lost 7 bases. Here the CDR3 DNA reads TGTGCCAGCAGCTGGGAGCGGGAGGGAAATGAGCAGTTCTTC. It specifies CASSWEREGNEQFF.

The CDR3 DNA reads as TGTGCCAGCAGTTACGGGACTAGCGGGATCCCCTTAGCTGAGCAGTTCTTC. Translating it yields CASSYGTSGIPLAEQFF. V usage is TRBV6-2 or TRBV6-3 and J usage is TRBJ2-1; 13 positions agree with TRBD2. Germline CDR1 is MNHEY and CDR2 is SVGEGT. The V segment lost 2 bases and the J segment 9 bases; nucleotides outside the gene matches: 10. CDR3 length equals 17 residues.

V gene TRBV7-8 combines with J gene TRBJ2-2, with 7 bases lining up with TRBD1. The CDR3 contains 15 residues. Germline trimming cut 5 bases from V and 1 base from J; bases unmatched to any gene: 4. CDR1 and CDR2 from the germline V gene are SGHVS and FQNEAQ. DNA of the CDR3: TGTGCCAGCAGCCTAAGACAGGGGAACACCGGGGAGCTGTTTTTT. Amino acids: CASSLRQGNTGELFF.

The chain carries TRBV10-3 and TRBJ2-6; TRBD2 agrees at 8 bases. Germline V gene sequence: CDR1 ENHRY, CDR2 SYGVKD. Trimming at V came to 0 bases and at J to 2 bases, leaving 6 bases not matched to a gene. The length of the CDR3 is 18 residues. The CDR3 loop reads CAISESAPGGAGANVLTF. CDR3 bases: TGTGCCATCAGTGAGTCGGCCCCGGGAGGGGCTGGGGCCAACGTCCTGACTTTC.

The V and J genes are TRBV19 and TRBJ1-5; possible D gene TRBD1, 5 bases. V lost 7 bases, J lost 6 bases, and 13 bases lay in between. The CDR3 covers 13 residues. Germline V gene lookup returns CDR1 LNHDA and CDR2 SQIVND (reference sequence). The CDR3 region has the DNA TGTGCCAGTATTGGGGAGGGGTCTCAGCCCCAGCATTTT. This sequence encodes CASIGEGSQPQHF.

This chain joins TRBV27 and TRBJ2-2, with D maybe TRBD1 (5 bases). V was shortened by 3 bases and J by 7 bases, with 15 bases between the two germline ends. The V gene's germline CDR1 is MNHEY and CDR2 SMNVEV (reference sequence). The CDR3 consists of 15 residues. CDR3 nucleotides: TGTGCCAGCAGTTTCCGCAGGGCCCGGATCGGGGAGCTGTTTTTT. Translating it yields CASSFRRARIGELFF.

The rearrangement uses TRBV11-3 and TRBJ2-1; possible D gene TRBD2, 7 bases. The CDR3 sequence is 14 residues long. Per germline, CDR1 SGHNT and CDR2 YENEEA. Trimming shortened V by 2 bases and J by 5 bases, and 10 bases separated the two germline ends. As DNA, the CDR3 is TGTGCCAGCAGCTTACGGGGGGCGGACAATGAGCAGTTCTTC. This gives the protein CASSLRGADNEQFF.

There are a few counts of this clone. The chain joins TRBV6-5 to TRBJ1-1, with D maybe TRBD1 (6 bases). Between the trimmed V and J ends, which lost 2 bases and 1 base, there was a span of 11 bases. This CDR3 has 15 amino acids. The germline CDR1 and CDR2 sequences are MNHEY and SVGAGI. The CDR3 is CASSYARGANTEAFF. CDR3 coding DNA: TGTGCCAGCAGTTACGCCAGGGGAGCGAACACTGAAGCTTTCTTT.

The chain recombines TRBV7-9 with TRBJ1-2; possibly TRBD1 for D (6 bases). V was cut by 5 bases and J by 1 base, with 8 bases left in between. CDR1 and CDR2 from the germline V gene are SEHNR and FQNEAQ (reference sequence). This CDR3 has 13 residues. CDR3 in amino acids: CASSPGHNYGYTF. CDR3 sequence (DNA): TGTGCCAGCAGCCCGGGACATAACTATGGCTACACCTTC.

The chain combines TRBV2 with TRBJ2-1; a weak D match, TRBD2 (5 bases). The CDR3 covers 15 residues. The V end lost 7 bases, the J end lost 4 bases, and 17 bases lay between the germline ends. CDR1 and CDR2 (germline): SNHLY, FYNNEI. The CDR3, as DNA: TGTGCCAGCAACGAGGAGAGGGTTCGGTACAATGAGCAGTTCTTC. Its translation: CASNEERVRYNEQFF.

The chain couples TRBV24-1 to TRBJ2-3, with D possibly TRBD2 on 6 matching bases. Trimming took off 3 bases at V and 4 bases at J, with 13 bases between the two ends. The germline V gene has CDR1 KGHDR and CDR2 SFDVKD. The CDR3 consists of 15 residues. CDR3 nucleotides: TGTGCCACCAGTGATCCCCGGGAGCGGGCAGATACGCAGTATTTT. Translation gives CATSDPRERADTQYF.

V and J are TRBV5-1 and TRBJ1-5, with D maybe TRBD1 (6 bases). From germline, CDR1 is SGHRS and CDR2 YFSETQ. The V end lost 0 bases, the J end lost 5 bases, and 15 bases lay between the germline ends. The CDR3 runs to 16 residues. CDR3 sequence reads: CASSLGEGGNHQPQHF. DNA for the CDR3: TGCGCCAGCAGCTTGGGGGAAGGGGGAAACCATCAGCCCCAGCATTTT.

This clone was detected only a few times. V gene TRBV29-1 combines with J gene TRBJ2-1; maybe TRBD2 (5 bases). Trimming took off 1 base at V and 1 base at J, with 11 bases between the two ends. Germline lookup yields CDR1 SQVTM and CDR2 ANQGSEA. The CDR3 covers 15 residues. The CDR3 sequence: CSVEGTSLSYNEQFF. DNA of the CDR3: TGCAGCGTTGAAGGCACTAGTTTATCCTACAATGAGCAGTTCTTC.

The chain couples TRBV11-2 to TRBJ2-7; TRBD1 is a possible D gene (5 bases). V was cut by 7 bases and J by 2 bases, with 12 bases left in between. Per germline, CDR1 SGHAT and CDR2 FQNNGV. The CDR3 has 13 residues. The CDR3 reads CASTPWGPYEQYV. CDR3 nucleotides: TGTGCCAGCACCCCCTGGGGCCCCTACGAGCAGTACGTC.